One and the same sample provided the 25 T cell receptor beta chains below, sequenced in a study of shared clonotypes between healthy human individuals. This table comes from immunoSEQ multiplex PCR, and its TCRdb copy is limited to in-frame clones, with some not included. The sample contains more than 2 million clones, about 95% of which appear only once. Naive CD8 cells comprised CD45RO-negative, CCR7-positively selected cells, excluding terminally differentiated effector memory CD45RA+ cells. The sequencing input was naive CD8+ T cells sorted from blood. Source of these receptors: a man younger than 35 in good health.

The V gene is TRBV28, the J gene TRBJ2-5, with TRBD1 as a possible D gene (6 bases). Deletions cut 2 bases from V and 4 bases from J, with 14 bases between. This CDR3 has 15 residues. Germline V gene lookup returns CDR1 MDHEN and CDR2 SYDVKM. This CDR3 is CASSLGPQGGETQYF. In DNA form, the CDR3 reads TGTGCCAGCAGTTTAGGTCCCCAAGGGGGAGAGACCCAGTACTTC.

Comment on this clone: This sample includes further DNA sequences coding for the same CDR3. This rearrangement joins TRBV4-1 to TRBJ1-3, with D maybe TRBD1 (5 bases). Germline V gene data show CDR1 as MGHRA and CDR2 as YSYEKL. The CDR3 has 15 amino acids. V shed 1 base and J shed 0 bases, with 7 bases lying between them. The CDR3 DNA follows: TGCGCCAGCAGCCAAGGCCAGGGCTCTGGAAACACCATATATTTT. Translation: CASSQGQGSGNTIYF.

The chain links TRBV7-9 to TRBJ2-3; 10 bases line up with TRBD1. CDR1 is SEHNR, CDR2 FQNEAQ, per germline (reference sequence). The CDR3 runs to 17 residues. V shed 1 base, J shed 3 bases, and the junction held 7 bases outside the gene matches. The CDR3 here is CASSLDPGQGITDTQYF. The CDR3 DNA is TGTGCCAGCAGCTTAGACCCGGGACAGGGGATTACAGATACGCAGTATTTT.

The CDR3 here is CASSWTSGGAGEQYF. DNA of the CDR3: TGCGCCAGCAGCTGGACTAGCGGGGGGGCCGGCGAGCAGTACTTC. The chain links TRBV5-1 to TRBJ2-7; 15 bases are a match to TRBD2. This CDR3 region has 15 residues. V was pared by 3 bases and J by 6 bases, with 4 bases of the junction left unmatched. Germline CDR1 and CDR2: SGHRS and YFSETQ.

The J gene is TRBJ1-2, the V gene TRBV7-9; TRBD1 agrees at 10 bases. CDR1 is SEHNR and CDR2 is FQNEAQ in the germline V gene (reference sequence). The V gene end was trimmed by 0 bases and the J gene end by 6 bases; junction bases not matched to a gene: 4. The CDR3 runs 15 residues. This chain's CDR3 is CASSLAGQGFDGYTF. The CDR3 DNA reads as TGTGCCAGCAGCTTAGCGGGACAGGGGTTCGATGGCTACACCTTC.

V is TRBV27 and J is TRBJ2-7, with 12 bases matching TRBD2. The trim removed 5 bases at V and 4 bases at J, leaving 9 bases unmatched. This CDR3 comprises 16 residues. Germline CDR1 is MNHEY and CDR2 is SMNVEV (reference sequence). This CDR3 is CASSVTLAGGPYEQYF. DNA for the CDR3: TGTGCCAGCAGTGTCACTCTAGCGGGAGGGCCTTACGAGCAGTACTTC.

The chain recombines TRBV5-5 with TRBJ1-5; TRBD1 is a possible D gene (5 bases). CDR1 is SGHKS and CDR2 is YYEKEE in the germline V gene (reference sequence). CDR3 length: 12 amino acids. Trimming took 0 bases from V and 11 from J, leaving 9 bases between them. Written as DNA, the CDR3 is TGTGCCAGCAGCTTGGATGGGGGGTCCCAGCATTTT. This codes for CASSLDGGSQHF.

On this clone itself: The same CDR3 also results from other DNA sequences found in this sample. The rearrangement joins TRBV30 to TRBJ2-3; a weak D match, TRBD2 (6 bases). Germline V gene data show CDR1 as GTSNPN and CDR2 as SVGIG (reference sequence). Trimming took off 5 bases at V and 0 bases at J, with 12 bases between the two ends. The CDR3 is made up of 14 amino acids. The CDR3 region is CAWSAGTSTDTQYF. The CDR3 region has the DNA TGTGCCTGGTCCGCCGGGACTAGCACAGATACGCAGTATTTT.

The rearrangement joins TRBV7-2 to TRBJ2-7; 7 bases map to TRBD1. The CDR3 extends over 16 amino acids. Germline CDR1 SGHTA, CDR2 FQGNSA. The V segment lost 4 bases and the J segment 3 bases; nucleotides outside the gene matches: 12. CDR3 bases: TGTGCCAGCAGCTCCCTGGGTGGGACAGCTTACTACGAGCAGTACTTC. This translates into CASSSLGGTAYYEQYF.

Points on this clone: Other DNA sequences from this sample encode an identical CDR3 as well. This sequence joins TRBV15 and TRBJ1-3; D may be TRBD1 (6 bases). The V and J ends lost 0 bases and 4 bases respectively, with 10 bases between them. This CDR3 has 15 residues. The germline V gene has CDR1 LNHNV and CDR2 YYDKDF (reference sequence). CDR3 sequence: CATSRDRGPGNTIYF. In DNA form, the CDR3 reads TGTGCCACCAGCAGAGACAGGGGACCGGGAAACACCATATATTTT.

V gene TRBV11-2 combines with J gene TRBJ2-7; D is unresolved. Germline CDR1 SGHAT, CDR2 FQNNGV. This CDR3 is built from 15 residues. V lost 3 bases, J lost 4 bases, and 16 bases lay in between. The DNA of the CDR3 is TGTGCCAGCAGCTTCGCCTCAGGCCAATTATACGAGCAGTACTTC. Its translation is CASSFASGQLYEQYF. Full variable domain (rest looked up from reference TRBV11-2 and TRBJ2-7): EAGVAQSPRYKIIEKRQSVAFWCNPISGHATLYWYQQILGQGPKLLIQFQNNGVVDDSQLPKDRFSAERLKGVDSTLKIQPAKLEDSAVYLCASSFASGQLYEQYFGPGTRLTVT.

Concerning this clone itself: Other DNA sequences from this sample encode an identical CDR3 as well. The DNA for the CDR3 is TGTGCCAGCAGCTCGGACGGTAACTATGGCTACACCTTC. Protein sequence: CASSSDGNYGYTF. This chain links TRBV5-6 with TRBJ1-2; D unresolved. The CDR3 totals 13 residues. CDR1 and CDR2 from the germline V gene are SGHDT and YYEEEE. V lost 3 bases and J 1 base, leaving 7 bases between the germline ends.

The chain is built from TRBV5-4 and TRBJ1-2; 7 bases fit TRBD1. The CDR3 spans 14 residues. Germline assignment: CDR1 SGHNT and CDR2 YYREEE (reference sequence). V gave up 3 bases and J gave up 5 bases; unmatched junction bases: 7. CDR3 region: CASSSETGTYGYTF. The CDR3 nucleotides read TGTGCCAGCAGCTCCGAGACAGGGACATATGGCTACACCTTC.

As to this clone: The sample holds other DNA sequences that translate to the same CDR3. The V gene is TRBV4-1, the J gene TRBJ1-5, with TRBD1 identical over 8 bases. There are 13 residues in the CDR3. The germline V gene encodes CDR1 MGHRA and CDR2 YSYEKL. V lost 3 bases to trimming and J lost 8 bases; unmatched junction nucleotides: 3. Here the CDR3 reads CASSQDREEPQHF. The DNA for the CDR3 is TGCGCCAGCAGCCAGGACAGGGAGGAGCCCCAGCATTTT.

This clone was picked up one time. The chain employs TRBV20-1 and TRBJ2-1; no clear D. Germline CDR1 and CDR2: DFQATT and SNEGSKA (reference sequence). CDR3 length equals 11 residues. V lost 2 bases, J lost 6 bases, and 5 bases lay in between. The CDR3 loop reads CSARWGNEQFF. Here the CDR3 DNA reads TGCAGTGCTAGATGGGGCAATGAGCAGTTCTTC.

A word on this clone: The sample carries other DNA sequences with the same CDR3. The gene calls are TRBV5-6 and TRBJ1-1; TRBD1 aligns across 8 bases. The CDR3 loop spans 12 amino acids. Germline loops: CDR1 SGHDT, CDR2 YYEEEE. The trim removed 7 bases at V and 3 bases at J, leaving 2 bases unmatched. DNA of the CDR3: TGTGCCAGCTCGACAGGGGACACTGAAGCTTTCTTT. Its protein is CASSTGDTEAFF.

V is TRBV4-3 and J is TRBJ1-5, with 8 bases fitting TRBD1. Per germline, CDR1 LGHNA and CDR2 YSLEER. The CDR3 has 19 residues. The J segment lost 0 bases and the V segment lost 1 base, leaving 11 bases of the junction unmatched. CDR3: CASSQATGTGEFSNQPQHF. The CDR3 nucleotides are TGCGCCAGCAGCCAAGCAACCGGGACAGGTGAATTTAGCAATCAGCCCCAGCATTTT.

As regards this clone: In the same sample, other DNA sequences code for this CDR3. This rearrangement joins TRBV6-5 to TRBJ1-1; D is possibly TRBD1 (5 bases). The V end was cut by 6 bases, the J end by 4 bases, with 12 bases between. This CDR3 is 13 amino acids long. Germline CDR1 is MNHEY and CDR2 is SVGAGI. The CDR3 nucleotides are TGTGCCAGCAGCCCGGGGGAGGGCACTGAAGCTTTCTTT. The encoded protein is CASSPGEGTEAFF.

The chain carries TRBV27 and TRBJ1-4; tentatively, D is TRBD1 (6 bases). The length of the CDR3 is 17 residues. Between the trimmed V and J ends, which lost 0 bases and 8 bases, there was a span of 19 bases. Germline CDR1 reads MNHEY; CDR2 reads SMNVEV (reference sequence). Here the CDR3 DNA reads TGTGCCAGCAGTTTATCACTTCCGACAGGTTTCGGGGAAAAACTGTTTTTT. Protein product: CASSLSLPTGFGEKLFF.

This chain joins TRBV2 and TRBJ1-5; D may be TRBD1 (5 bases). The CDR3 is 15 residues long. Germline loops: CDR1 SNHLY, CDR2 FYNNEI. Trimming pared 6 bases from V and 1 base from J, leaving 13 bases between. The CDR3 region is CASSRDLSSNQPQHF. As DNA, the CDR3 is TGTGCCAGCAGCCGGGACTTATCGAGCAATCAGCCCCAGCATTTT.

As DNA, the CDR3 is TGCGCCAGCGGCGGGGGGCTCGAAGATACGCAGTATTTT. It translates to CASGGGLEDTQYF. The chain carries TRBV10-2 and TRBJ2-3, with 8 bases aligning to TRBD2. CDR1 is WSHSY, CDR2 SAAADI, per germline. V dropped 8 bases and J dropped 5; count of bases not matched to a gene: 6. The CDR3 has 13 amino acids.

The chain couples TRBV4-3 to TRBJ2-1, with D perhaps matching TRBD2 (6 bases). Germline CDR1 is LGHNA and CDR2 is YSLEER. This CDR3 is 15 amino acids long. V lost 0 bases and J 5 bases, leaving 11 bases between the germline ends. The CDR3 sequence is CASSQEALAHNEQFF. The CDR3 DNA is TGCGCCAGCAGCCAAGAAGCACTAGCCCACAATGAGCAGTTCTTC.

V gene TRBV7-8 combines with J gene TRBJ2-7, with D unclear. Germline V gene sequence: CDR1 SGHVS, CDR2 FQNEAQ. Deletions cut 5 bases from V and 3 bases from J, with 11 bases between. The length of the CDR3 is 13 residues. The CDR3 nucleotides read TGTGCCAGCAGCCTCCGAACGCTCTACGAGCAGTACTTC. Translation: CASSLRTLYEQYF.

The CDR3, as DNA: TGTGCCAGCAGTGTTTGGGCGGGTCCCTTGAACACTGAAGCTTTCTTT. Translation gives CASSVWAGPLNTEAFF. The chain employs TRBV6-1 and TRBJ1-1; unclear D gene. Trimming stripped 4 bases from V and 0 bases from J, with 15 bases between. CDR1 and CDR2 (germline): MNHNS, SASEGT. This CDR3 comprises 16 residues.

The rearrangement uses TRBV4-1 and TRBJ2-7; 7 nucleotides agree with TRBD2. Germline values: CDR1 MGHRA, CDR2 YSYEKL. Unmatched junction bases numbered 14, after V lost 1 base and J lost 2 bases. This CDR3 has 18 residues. The CDR3 protein is CASSQAPFSRELTYEQYF. CDR3 sequence (DNA): TGCGCCAGCAGCCAAGCTCCATTTTCGCGGGAGCTGACCTACGAGCAGTACTTC.